The 2 T cell receptor beta chains in this list originate from one sample, sequenced in a study of blood T cell repertoires in COVID-19 (dated by TCRdb to the early 2020s). The library was obtained by the immunoSEQ multiplex PCR assay. TCRdb mirrors the immuneACCESS table, restricted to in-frame sequences. Some clones are absent from its copies; in checked studies, under half trace to an unresolved V gene, and the reason for the others is unknown. Within this sample are about 33,000 clones, with just over 85% of them counted one time only. The ten biggest clones cover roughly 6% of the sample. Sequencing was done on a sample of peripheral blood. The receptor set was obtained from a woman older than 75 with active or convalescent COVID-19.

The chain is built from TRBV6-5 and TRBJ2-1; 9 bases are shared with TRBD2. The CDR3 contains 14 residues. Germline CDR1 reads MNHEY; CDR2 reads SVGAGI. The trim removed 6 bases at V and 5 bases at J, leaving 5 bases unmatched. The CDR3 DNA sequence: TGTGCCAGCAGGCCGGGACTAGCCCACAATGAGCAGTTCTTC. It encodes CASRPGLAHNEQFF.

The genes are TRBV2 and TRBJ2-4; 8 positions match TRBD1. The V segment lost 4 bases and the J segment 0 bases; nucleotides outside the gene matches: 5. In germline, CDR1 is SNHLY, CDR2 FYNNEI. This CDR3 is 16 amino acids long. The CDR3 reads CASSADRGIAKNIQYF. The CDR3 DNA sequence: TGTGCCAGCAGTGCCGACAGGGGAATAGCCAAAAACATTCAGTACTTC.